A selection of T cell receptor beta chains follows, all from one sample in a study of T cells after yellow fever vaccination. TCRdb re-called the 5' RACE reads through MiXCR, storing one row per CDR3 protein. The data contain almost 70,000 distinct CDR3 sequences, 4.5% to 7.5% of them seen just once; the ten biggest clones take up around 2.1%. Source: CD4+ T cells sorted from PBMCs, taken around 14 days after the first yellow fever vaccination. These receptors originate from a man in his late teens or twenties who received the YFV17D yellow fever vaccine. The CDR3 runs from the conserved cysteine through the conserved F or W. Fields, in order: CDR3 protein, D gene, J gene, V gene. D genes are given only for firm matches.

CDR3 protein: CASSLEGNSPLHF; D gene: -; J gene: TRBJ1-6; V gene: TRBV7-9
CDR3 protein: CASSELAGGPRNEQFF; D gene: TRBD2; J gene: TRBJ2-1; V gene: TRBV7-3
CDR3 protein: CASSLLQGSITGELFF; D gene: -; J gene: TRBJ2-2; V gene: TRBV5-1
CDR3 protein: CASSPGLGQGREKLFF; D gene: TRBD1; J gene: TRBJ1-4; V gene: TRBV18
CDR3 protein: CAFYDQGAITEAFF; D gene: TRBD1; J gene: TRBJ1-1; V gene: TRBV2
CDR3 protein: CASSLRSVGGSAEAFF; D gene: -; J gene: TRBJ1-1; V gene: TRBV18
CDR3 protein: CASSIGQGVATNEKLFF; D gene: TRBD1; J gene: TRBJ1-4; V gene: TRBV27
CDR3 protein: CASSQEFGAGGPYNEQFF; D gene: TRBD2; J gene: TRBJ2-1; V gene: TRBV3-1
CDR3 protein: CASSLHRLAGQDTQYF; D gene: TRBD2; J gene: TRBJ2-3; V gene: TRBV7-2
CDR3 protein: CASSLGVAGGLNEQFF; D gene: TRBD2; J gene: TRBJ2-1; V gene: TRBV5-1
CDR3 protein: CATREGASGDTGELFF; D gene: TRBD1; J gene: TRBJ2-2; V gene: TRBV24-1
CDR3 protein: CASSLLAGGLNEQFF; D gene: TRBD2; J gene: TRBJ2-1; V gene: TRBV27
CDR3 protein: CASSSFGGRQETQYF; D gene: -; J gene: TRBJ2-5; V gene: TRBV11-2
CDR3 protein: CASSALWQGSVPGANVLTF; D gene: -; J gene: TRBJ2-6; V gene: TRBV5-6
CDR3 protein: CASSPQGGNEKLFF; D gene: -; J gene: TRBJ1-4; V gene: TRBV12-3/TRBV12-4
CDR3 protein: CASSPDRGSEAFF; D gene: TRBD1; J gene: TRBJ1-1; V gene: TRBV18
CDR3 protein: CSVAGALSGGVFF; D gene: TRBD2; J gene: TRBJ2-1; V gene: TRBV29-1
CDR3 protein: CASSRQGAGEAFF; D gene: TRBD1; J gene: TRBJ1-1; V gene: TRBV3-1
CDR3 protein: CASSLQGEEGDTQYF; D gene: -; J gene: TRBJ2-3; V gene: TRBV5-1
CDR3 protein: CASSLDQGLGDTQYF; D gene: -; J gene: TRBJ2-3; V gene: TRBV5-1
CDR3 protein: CSVVGVAGTTGEQYF; D gene: TRBD2; J gene: TRBJ2-7; V gene: TRBV29-1
CDR3 protein: CSVPPLSYNEQFF; D gene: -; J gene: TRBJ2-1; V gene: TRBV20-1
CDR3 protein: CASSLSLAKDTQYF; D gene: -; J gene: TRBJ2-3; V gene: TRBV12-3/TRBV12-4
CDR3 protein: CASSLSHRGSGANVLTF; D gene: TRBD1; J gene: TRBJ2-6; V gene: TRBV7-2
CDR3 protein: CASSFTQGPNSPLHF; D gene: -; J gene: TRBJ1-6; V gene: TRBV7-2
CDR3 protein: CATSDSGLGKGTEAFF; D gene: -; J gene: TRBJ1-1; V gene: TRBV24-1
CDR3 protein: CSARGLGSPLHF; D gene: -; J gene: TRBJ1-6; V gene: TRBV20-1
CDR3 protein: CASSFSTGRTDTQYF; D gene: -; J gene: TRBJ2-3; V gene: TRBV5-1
CDR3 protein: CASSLYSRQASNQPQHF; D gene: -; J gene: TRBJ1-5; V gene: TRBV27
CDR3 protein: CASSLTSGGPSEQFF; D gene: TRBD2; J gene: TRBJ2-1; V gene: TRBV7-3
CDR3 protein: CASSLARVQGINQPQHF; D gene: -; J gene: TRBJ1-5; V gene: TRBV5-6
CDR3 protein: CASSLVGQADGYTF; D gene: -; J gene: TRBJ1-2; V gene: TRBV5-1
CDR3 protein: CASSPWTGRDEKLFF; D gene: TRBD1; J gene: TRBJ1-4; V gene: TRBV5-5
CDR3 protein: CASSLGEGQPQHF; D gene: -; J gene: TRBJ1-5; V gene: TRBV7-3
CDR3 protein: CASSEGTSGQETQYF; D gene: TRBD2; J gene: TRBJ2-5; V gene: TRBV18
CDR3 protein: CASSLWASGINNEQFF; D gene: TRBD2; J gene: TRBJ2-1; V gene: TRBV7-2
CDR3 protein: CSARDRQSGMGQPQHF; D gene: -; J gene: TRBJ1-5; V gene: TRBV20-1
CDR3 protein: CASSLEAFSYNSPLHF; D gene: -; J gene: TRBJ1-6; V gene: TRBV3-1
CDR3 protein: CAISESWEGAARQYF; D gene: -; J gene: TRBJ2-7; V gene: TRBV10-3
CDR3 protein: CASSVGQGNYSPLHF; D gene: TRBD1; J gene: TRBJ1-6; V gene: TRBV12-3/TRBV12-4
CDR3 protein: CSATGESYEQYF; D gene: -; J gene: TRBJ2-7; V gene: TRBV20-1
CDR3 protein: CASSPPGQRTTEQFF; D gene: TRBD1; J gene: TRBJ2-1; V gene: TRBV6-5
CDR3 protein: CATSDTGREQYF; D gene: -; J gene: TRBJ2-7; V gene: TRBV24-1
CDR3 protein: CASRRDGGTDTQYF; D gene: -; J gene: TRBJ2-3; V gene: TRBV5-1
CDR3 protein: CASSDNTDTQYF; D gene: -; J gene: TRBJ2-3; V gene: TRBV7-7
CDR3 protein: CASSEDMAGETQYF; D gene: -; J gene: TRBJ2-5; V gene: TRBV2
CDR3 protein: CATSVDSTETQYF; D gene: -; J gene: TRBJ2-5; V gene: TRBV15
CDR3 protein: CATSYTSGGAGDTQYF; D gene: TRBD2; J gene: TRBJ2-3; V gene: TRBV15
CDR3 protein: CASSLRALTEAFF; D gene: -; J gene: TRBJ1-1; V gene: TRBV12-3/TRBV12-4
CDR3 protein: CASSSATSGGSSYNEQFF; D gene: TRBD2; J gene: TRBJ2-1; V gene: TRBV12-3/TRBV12-4
CDR3 protein: CASSVQGWGLEQYF; D gene: -; J gene: TRBJ2-7; V gene: TRBV19
CDR3 protein: CASSQPSAKNIQYF; D gene: -; J gene: TRBJ2-4; V gene: TRBV5-4
CDR3 protein: CASSISRTGDNEQFF; D gene: TRBD1; J gene: TRBJ2-1; V gene: TRBV7-8
CDR3 protein: CASSLGSGPYEQYF; D gene: -; J gene: TRBJ2-7; V gene: TRBV5-1
CDR3 protein: CASTSPGTGFQTQYF; D gene: TRBD1; J gene: TRBJ2-5; V gene: TRBV28